A selection of T cell receptor beta chains follows, all from one sample in a study of graft-versus-host responses after intestinal transplantation. Only in-frame clones appear in the TCRdb table, and some are missing; sequencing was by immunoSEQ multiplex PCR. This repertoire shows more than 95,000 clones, approximately 90% found once; its top ten account for around 0.2%. Antigens of these TCRs are unknown. The starting material was unstimulated CD4+ T cells sorted from spleen or lymph node cells, obtained before intestinal transplant. Source of these receptors: a human donor who received an intestinal transplant. Each CDR3 is given with its conserved first and last residue.

cdr3_aa,v_call
CASSLDRGFGNTIYF,TRBV5-6
CASSYKYSGGQETQYF,TRBV6-6
CASSLRGSGYEQYF,TRBV27
CASRHTGGDGYTF,TRBV5-5
CASSQDRGGEKLFF,TRBV4-1
CASSFDSGSPLHF,TRBV7-2
CARSLVYTLDTEAFF,TRBV5-3
CASSSRTSGRYEQYF,TRBV6-5
CASSPPSRGGQGTQYF,TRBV2
CASSQDPRNTEAFF,TRBV4-2
CSASSWTGASKGEKLFF,TRBV29-1
CASSQGPGTSFREQYF,TRBV4-1
CASGGGQTYEQYF,TRBV4-2
CSVEGRIQDGYTF,TRBV29-1
CASIRLAGGGELFF,TRBV5-6
CASSQRLGLAGGTGELFF,TRBV4-3
CASSQRFRADTQYF,TRBV27
CASRDRGTEAFF,TRBV2
CATSRELTPTNEKLFF,TRBV15
CASNRQGGYEQYF,TRBV9
CAWSTRTNTEAFF,TRBV30
CASSPGGDQPQHF,TRBV19
CASSPRRIQGPGLDIQYF,TRBV18
CASAGLGTGSSYEQYF,TRBV5-1
CASRIDPGTDPFLSNYGYTF,TRBV28
CASSLADGNWGTDTQYF,TRBV5-1
CASRHGGTANTGELFF,TRBV14
CASRGDRVFYNEQFF,TRBV2
CASSPSPPGNTEAFF,TRBV7-2
CASSSRTGRTGELFF,TRBV6-5
CASSSRTGQGTDTQYF,TRBV7-2